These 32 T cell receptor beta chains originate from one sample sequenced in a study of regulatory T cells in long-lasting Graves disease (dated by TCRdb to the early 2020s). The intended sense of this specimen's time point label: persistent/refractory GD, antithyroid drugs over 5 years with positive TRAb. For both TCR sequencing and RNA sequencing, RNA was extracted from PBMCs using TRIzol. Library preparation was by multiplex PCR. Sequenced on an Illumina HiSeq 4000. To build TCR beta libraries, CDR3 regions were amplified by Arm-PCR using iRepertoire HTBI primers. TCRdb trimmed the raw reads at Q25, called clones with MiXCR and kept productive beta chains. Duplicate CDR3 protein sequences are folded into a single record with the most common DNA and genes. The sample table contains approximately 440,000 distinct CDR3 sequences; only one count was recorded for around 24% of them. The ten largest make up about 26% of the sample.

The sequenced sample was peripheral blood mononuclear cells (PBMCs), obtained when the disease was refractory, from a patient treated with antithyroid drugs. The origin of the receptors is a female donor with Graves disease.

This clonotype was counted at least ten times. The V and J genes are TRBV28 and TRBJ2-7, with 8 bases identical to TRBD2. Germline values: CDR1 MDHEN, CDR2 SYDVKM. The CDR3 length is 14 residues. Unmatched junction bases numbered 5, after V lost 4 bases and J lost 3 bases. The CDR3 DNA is TGTGCCAGCAGTTGGGGCGGGAGGTTCTACGAGCAGTACTTC. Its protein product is CASSWGGRFYEQYF.

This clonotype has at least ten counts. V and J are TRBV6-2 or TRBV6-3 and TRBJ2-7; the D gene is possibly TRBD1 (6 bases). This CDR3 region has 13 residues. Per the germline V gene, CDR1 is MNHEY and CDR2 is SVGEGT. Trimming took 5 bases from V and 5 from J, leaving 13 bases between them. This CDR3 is CASSQTGSDEQYF. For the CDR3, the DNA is TGTGCCAGCAGTCAGACAGGTTCGGACGAGCAGTACTTC.

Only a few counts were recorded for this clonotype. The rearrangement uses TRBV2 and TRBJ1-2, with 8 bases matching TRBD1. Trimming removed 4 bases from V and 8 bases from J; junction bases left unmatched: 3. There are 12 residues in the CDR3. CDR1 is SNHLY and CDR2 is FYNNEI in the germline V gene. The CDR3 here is CASSAAGGGYTF. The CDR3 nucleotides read TGTGCCAGCAGTGCCGCAGGGGGCGGCTACACCTTC.

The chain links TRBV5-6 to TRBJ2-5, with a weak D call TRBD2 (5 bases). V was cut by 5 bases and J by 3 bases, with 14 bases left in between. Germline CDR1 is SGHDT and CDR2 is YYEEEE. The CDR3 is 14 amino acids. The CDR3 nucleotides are TGTGCCAGCAGTTACGGAAGCGGCAAAGAGACCCAGTACTTC. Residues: CASSYGSGKETQYF.

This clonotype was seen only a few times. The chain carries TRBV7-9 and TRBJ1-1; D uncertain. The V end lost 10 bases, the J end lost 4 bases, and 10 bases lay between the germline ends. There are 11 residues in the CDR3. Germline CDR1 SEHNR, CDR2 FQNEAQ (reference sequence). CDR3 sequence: CANARTTEAFF. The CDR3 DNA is TGTGCCAACGCCCGTACCACTGAAGCTTTCTTT.

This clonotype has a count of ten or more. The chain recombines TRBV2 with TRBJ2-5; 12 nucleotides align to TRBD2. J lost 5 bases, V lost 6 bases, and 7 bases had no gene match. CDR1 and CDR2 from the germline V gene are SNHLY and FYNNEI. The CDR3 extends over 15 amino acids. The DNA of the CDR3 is TGTGCCAGCAGCCCCGGACTAGCGGGACGGGAGACCCAGTACTTC. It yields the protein CASSPGLAGRETQYF.

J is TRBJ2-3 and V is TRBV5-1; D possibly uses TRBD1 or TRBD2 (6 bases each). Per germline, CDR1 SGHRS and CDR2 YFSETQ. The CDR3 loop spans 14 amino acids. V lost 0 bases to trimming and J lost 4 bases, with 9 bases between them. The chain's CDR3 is CASSLVGGPDTQYF. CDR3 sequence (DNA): TGCGCCAGCAGCTTGGTGGGGGGCCCAGATACGCAGTATTTT.

As DNA, the CDR3 is TGCGCCAGCAGCCGAGGGGGGGCAGGACAGCCCCAGCATTTT. The encoded protein is CASSRGGAGQPQHF. V usage is TRBV5-1 and J usage is TRBJ1-5, with a tentative D call TRBD1 (6 bases). The CDR3 has 14 amino acids. V lost 4 bases, J lost 7 bases, and 15 bases lay in between. Looked up from germline, CDR1 is SGHRS and CDR2 is YFSETQ.

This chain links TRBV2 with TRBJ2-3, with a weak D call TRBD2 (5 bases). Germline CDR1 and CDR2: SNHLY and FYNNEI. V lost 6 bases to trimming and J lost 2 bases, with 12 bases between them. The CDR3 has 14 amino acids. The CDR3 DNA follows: TGTGCCAGCAGAAGTGCTAGCTCCACAGATACGCAGTATTTT. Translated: CASRSASSTDTQYF.

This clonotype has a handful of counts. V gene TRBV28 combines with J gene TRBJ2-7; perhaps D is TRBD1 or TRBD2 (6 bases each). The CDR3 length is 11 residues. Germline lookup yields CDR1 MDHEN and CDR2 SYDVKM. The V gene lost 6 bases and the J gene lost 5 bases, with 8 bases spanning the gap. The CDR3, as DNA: TGTGCCAGCAGAGGGGGGCACGAGCAGTACTTC. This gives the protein CASRGGHEQYF.

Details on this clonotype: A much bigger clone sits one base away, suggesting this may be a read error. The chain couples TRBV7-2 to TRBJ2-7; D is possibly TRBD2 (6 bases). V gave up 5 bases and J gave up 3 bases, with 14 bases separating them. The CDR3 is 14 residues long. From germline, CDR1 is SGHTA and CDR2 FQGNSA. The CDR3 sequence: CASSHDRRDYEQYF. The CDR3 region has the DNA TGTGCCAGCAGCCACGATCGGCGGGACTACGAGCAGTACTTC.

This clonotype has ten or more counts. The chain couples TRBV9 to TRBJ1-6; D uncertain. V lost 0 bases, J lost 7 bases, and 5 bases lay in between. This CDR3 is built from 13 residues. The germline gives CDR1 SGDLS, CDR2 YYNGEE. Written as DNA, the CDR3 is TGTGCCAGCAGCGTAGATCAGAATTCACCCCTCCACTTT. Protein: CASSVDQNSPLHF.

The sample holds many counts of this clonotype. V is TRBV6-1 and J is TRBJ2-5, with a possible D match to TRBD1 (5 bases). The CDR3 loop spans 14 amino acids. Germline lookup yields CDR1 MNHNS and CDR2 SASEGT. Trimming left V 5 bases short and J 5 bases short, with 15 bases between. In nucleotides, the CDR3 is TGTGCCAGCAGTATGACAGAATCTCACGAGACCCAGTACTTC. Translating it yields CASSMTESHETQYF.

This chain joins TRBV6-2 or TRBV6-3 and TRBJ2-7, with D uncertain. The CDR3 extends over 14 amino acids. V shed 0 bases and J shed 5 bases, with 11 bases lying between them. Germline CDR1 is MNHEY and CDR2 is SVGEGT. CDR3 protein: CASSYSAEPHEQYF. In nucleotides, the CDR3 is TGTGCCAGCAGTTACTCGGCGGAGCCCCACGAGCAGTACTTC.

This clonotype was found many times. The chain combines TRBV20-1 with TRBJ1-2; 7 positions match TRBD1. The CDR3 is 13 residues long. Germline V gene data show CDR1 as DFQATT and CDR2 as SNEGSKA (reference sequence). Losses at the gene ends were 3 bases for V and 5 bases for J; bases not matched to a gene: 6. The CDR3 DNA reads TGCAGTGCTAGGACCGGGACAGCATATGGCTACACCTTC. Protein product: CSARTGTAYGYTF.

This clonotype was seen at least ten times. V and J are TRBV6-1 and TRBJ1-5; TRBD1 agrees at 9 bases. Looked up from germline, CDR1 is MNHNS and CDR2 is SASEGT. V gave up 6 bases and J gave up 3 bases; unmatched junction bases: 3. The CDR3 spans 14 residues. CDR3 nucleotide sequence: TGTGCCAGCAGGGGACAGGGCGACAATCAGCCCCAGCATTTT. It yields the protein CASRGQGDNQPQHF.

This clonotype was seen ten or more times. The CDR3 DNA is TGTGCCAGCAGTTTAGGGGGGCTGGACTATGGCTACACCTTC. It specifies CASSLGGLDYGYTF. The chain is built from TRBV28 and TRBJ1-2, with a possible D match to TRBD1 (6 bases). CDR1 MDHEN and CDR2 SYDVKM come from the germline V gene. There are 14 residues in the CDR3. Trimming removed 2 bases at V and 3 bases at J, with 10 bases between.

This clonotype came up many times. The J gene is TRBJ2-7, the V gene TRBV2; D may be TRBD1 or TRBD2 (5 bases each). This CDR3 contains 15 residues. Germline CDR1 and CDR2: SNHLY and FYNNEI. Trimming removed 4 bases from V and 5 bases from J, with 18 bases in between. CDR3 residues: CASSGDGKIMDEQYF. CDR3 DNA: TGTGCCAGCAGTGGGGACGGGAAGATTATGGACGAGCAGTACTTC.

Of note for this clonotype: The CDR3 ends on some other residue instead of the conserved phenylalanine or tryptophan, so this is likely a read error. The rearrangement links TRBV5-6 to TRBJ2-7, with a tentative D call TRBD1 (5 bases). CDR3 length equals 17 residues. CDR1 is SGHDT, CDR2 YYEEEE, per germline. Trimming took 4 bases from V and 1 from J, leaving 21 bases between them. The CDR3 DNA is TGTGCCAGCAGCGGCATAAGGGGCCCCCCTGCGTCCTACGAGCAGTACTCC. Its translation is CASSGIRGPPASYEQYS.

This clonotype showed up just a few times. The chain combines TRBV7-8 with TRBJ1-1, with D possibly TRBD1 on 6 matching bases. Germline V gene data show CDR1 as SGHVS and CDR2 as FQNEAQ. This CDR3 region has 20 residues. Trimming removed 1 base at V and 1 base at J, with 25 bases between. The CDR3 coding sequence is TGTGCCAGCAGCTTAGGGGGGAGAAACGGACAGCCCGCCGAGAACACTGAAGCTTTCTTT. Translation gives CASSLGGRNGQPAENTEAFF.

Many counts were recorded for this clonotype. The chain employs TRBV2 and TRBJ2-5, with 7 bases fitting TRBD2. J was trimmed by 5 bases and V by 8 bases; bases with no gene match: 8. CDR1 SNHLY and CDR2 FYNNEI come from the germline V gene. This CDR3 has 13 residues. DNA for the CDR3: TGTGCCAGCGGAGAGGCGGGAGTGGAGACCCAGTACTTC. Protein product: CASGEAGVETQYF.

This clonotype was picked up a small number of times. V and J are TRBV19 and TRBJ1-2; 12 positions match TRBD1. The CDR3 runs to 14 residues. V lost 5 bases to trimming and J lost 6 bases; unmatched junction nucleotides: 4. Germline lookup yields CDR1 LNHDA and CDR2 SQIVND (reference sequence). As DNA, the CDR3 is TGTGCCAGTAGTGGGGGGACAGGGGGCGATGGCTACACCTTC. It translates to CASSGGTGGDGYTF.

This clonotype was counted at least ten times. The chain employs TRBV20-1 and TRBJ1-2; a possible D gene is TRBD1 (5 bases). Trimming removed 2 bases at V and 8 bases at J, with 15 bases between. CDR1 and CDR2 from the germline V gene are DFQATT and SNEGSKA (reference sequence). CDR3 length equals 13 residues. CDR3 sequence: CSARFTGPRGYTF. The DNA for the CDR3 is TGCAGTGCTAGATTCACAGGACCGCGGGGCTACACCTTC.

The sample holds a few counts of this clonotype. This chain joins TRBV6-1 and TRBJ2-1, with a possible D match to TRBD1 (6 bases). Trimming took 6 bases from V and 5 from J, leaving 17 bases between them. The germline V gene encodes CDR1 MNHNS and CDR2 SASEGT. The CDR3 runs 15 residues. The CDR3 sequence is CASSPIPTGNNEQFF. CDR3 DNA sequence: TGTGCCAGCAGCCCTATTCCGACAGGCAACAATGAGCAGTTCTTC.

CDR3 in DNA: TGTGCCAGCGAGAAAGGAACAGGGTCCACCACTGAAGCTTTCTTT. Its protein product is CASEKGTGSTTEAFF. V usage is TRBV6-1 and J usage is TRBJ1-1, with a weak D call TRBD1 (6 bases). Trimming removed 8 bases at V and 4 bases at J, with 20 bases between. This CDR3 region has 15 residues. In germline, CDR1 is MNHNS, CDR2 SASEGT.

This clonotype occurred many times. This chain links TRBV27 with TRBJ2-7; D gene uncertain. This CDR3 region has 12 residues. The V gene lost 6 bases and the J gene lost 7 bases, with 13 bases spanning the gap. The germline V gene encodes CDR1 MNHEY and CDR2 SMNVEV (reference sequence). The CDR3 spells CASRTSGGEQYF. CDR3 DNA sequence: TGTGCCAGCAGGACCTCGGGTGGGGAGCAGTACTTC.

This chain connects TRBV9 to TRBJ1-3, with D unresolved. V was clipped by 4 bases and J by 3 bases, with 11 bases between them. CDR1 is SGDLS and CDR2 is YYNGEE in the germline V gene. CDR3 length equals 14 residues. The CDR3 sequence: CASSPMGYGNTIYF. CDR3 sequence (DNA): TGTGCCAGCAGCCCTATGGGATATGGAAACACCATATATTTT.

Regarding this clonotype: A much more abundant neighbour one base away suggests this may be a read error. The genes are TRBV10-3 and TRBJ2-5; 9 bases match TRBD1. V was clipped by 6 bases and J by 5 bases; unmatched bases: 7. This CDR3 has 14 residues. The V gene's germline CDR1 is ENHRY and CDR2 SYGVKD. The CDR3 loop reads CAISDTGGRETQYF. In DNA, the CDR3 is TGTGCCATCAGCGACACAGGGGGCAGGGAGACCCAGTACTTC.

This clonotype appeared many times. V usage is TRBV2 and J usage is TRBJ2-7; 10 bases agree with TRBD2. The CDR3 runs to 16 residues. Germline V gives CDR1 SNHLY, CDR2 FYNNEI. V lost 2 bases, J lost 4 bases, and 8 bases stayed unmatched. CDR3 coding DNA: TGTGCCAGCAGTGAATCGGCTAGCGGGAGTTCTTACGAGCAGTACTTC. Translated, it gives CASSESASGSSYEQYF.

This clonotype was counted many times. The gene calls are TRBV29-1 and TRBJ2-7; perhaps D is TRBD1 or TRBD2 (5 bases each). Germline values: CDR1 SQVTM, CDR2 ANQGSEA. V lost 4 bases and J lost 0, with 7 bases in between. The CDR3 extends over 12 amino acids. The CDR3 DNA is TGCAGCGTTGGGGACGGCTCCTACGAGCAGTACTTC. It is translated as CSVGDGSYEQYF.

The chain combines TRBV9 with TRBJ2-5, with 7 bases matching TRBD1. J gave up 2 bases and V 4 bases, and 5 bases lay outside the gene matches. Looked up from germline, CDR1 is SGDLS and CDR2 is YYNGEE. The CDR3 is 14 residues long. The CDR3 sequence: CASSLSGQQETQYF. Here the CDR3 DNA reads TGTGCCAGCAGCCTCTCGGGACAGCAAGAGACCCAGTACTTC.

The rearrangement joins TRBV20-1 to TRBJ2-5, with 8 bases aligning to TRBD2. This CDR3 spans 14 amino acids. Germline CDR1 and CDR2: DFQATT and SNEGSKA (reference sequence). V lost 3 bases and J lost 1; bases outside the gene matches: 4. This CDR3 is CSARPAGGQETQYF. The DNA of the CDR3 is TGCAGTGCTAGGCCCGCGGGGGGCCAAGAGACCCAGTACTTC.